The 32 T cell receptor beta chains below all came from one sample that was sequenced in a study of blood T cell repertoires in COVID-19. The repertoire was sequenced with immunoSEQ multiplex PCR; TCRdb's copy has only in-frame clones and lacks some. The sample consists of approximately 210,000 clones, 81% of them appearing once. Material for sequencing was PBMCs or T cells enriched from blood (not recorded which). The receptors were sampled from a woman aged 50 to 60 with acute COVID-19.

This clone has only one observation. The chain is built from TRBV23-1 and TRBJ1-1; D is undetermined. TRBV23-1 belongs to the ORF category, with a function that is uncertain. The CDR3 sequence is 18 residues long. Trimming left V 4 bases short and J 0 bases short, with 21 bases between. As DNA, the CDR3 is TGCGCCAGCAGTCCCCGCCGGGGTCCACACACGATGAACACTGAAGCTTTCTTT. Protein sequence: CASSPRRGPHTMNTEAFF.

The genes are TRBV18 and TRBJ2-7; 9 nucleotides match TRBD1. This CDR3 has 15 amino acids. Germline CDR1 and CDR2: KGHSH and LQKENI. V lost 3 bases to trimming and J lost 6 bases; unmatched junction nucleotides: 9. The CDR3 sequence is CASSPTGGGRSEQYF. The CDR3 DNA sequence: TGTGCCAGCTCACCCACAGGGGGCGGTCGTAGCGAGCAGTACTTC.

This chain connects TRBV7-9 to TRBJ2-5; D unclear. Germline values: CDR1 SEHNR, CDR2 FQNEAQ (reference sequence). The ends were cut back, 0 bases at V and 3 bases at J, with 5 bases in the middle. This CDR3 contains 13 residues. The CDR3 region is CASSLAAEETQYF. CDR3 nucleotide sequence: TGTGCCAGCAGCTTAGCGGCAGAAGAGACCCAGTACTTC.

Concerning this clone: Additional DNA sequences in this sample encode the identical CDR3. The rearrangement links TRBV28 to TRBJ1-2; 7 bases align to TRBD1. Germline V gene lookup returns CDR1 MDHEN and CDR2 SYDVKM. Trimming at V came to 6 bases and at J to 2 bases, leaving 0 bases not matched to a gene. The CDR3 contains 12 residues. The CDR3 nucleotides read TGTGCCAGCAGCAGGGGGAACTATGGCTACACCTTC. Its protein is CASSRGNYGYTF.

The rearrangement uses TRBV20-1 and TRBJ1-2; no definite D call. V was trimmed by 6 bases and J by 8 bases, leaving 13 bases between them. This CDR3 comprises 11 residues. The germline gives CDR1 DFQATT, CDR2 SNEGSKA (reference sequence). CDR3 coding DNA: TGCAGTGCCCCTTCCCCGGTGGGCTACACCTTC. The encoded protein is CSAPSPVGYTF.

V and J are TRBV24-1 and TRBJ2-1; maybe TRBD1 (6 bases). The germline V gene has CDR1 KGHDR and CDR2 SFDVKD. CDR3 size: 15 residues. With 0 bases removed from V and 5 bases from J, the gap between germline ends came to 10 bases. CDR3 protein: CATSDLLDSNNEQFF. Written as DNA, the CDR3 is TGTGCCACCAGTGATTTGCTGGACAGCAACAATGAGCAGTTCTTC.

The chain has TRBV27 and TRBJ1-1; 8 bases align to TRBD1. J was trimmed by 3 bases and V by 9 bases; bases with no gene match: 0. The CDR3 length is 11 residues. Germline V gives CDR1 MNHEY, CDR2 SMNVEV (reference sequence). The CDR3 region has the DNA TGTGCCAGACAGGGGGACACTGAAGCTTTCTTT. Its translation is CARQGDTEAFF.

V and J are TRBV14 and TRBJ1-4; a weak D match, TRBD1 (5 bases). V dropped 4 bases and J dropped 7 bases, with 16 bases sitting between them. The CDR3 spans 15 residues. Per the germline V gene, CDR1 is SGHDN and CDR2 is FVKESK. As DNA, the CDR3 is TGTGCCAGCAGCCTCCACGGTGCGGGGGGTGAAAAACTGTTTTTT. Protein: CASSLHGAGGEKLFF.

This sequence joins TRBV2 and TRBJ2-7; tentative D call: TRBD1 (6 bases). Trimming cost V 2 bases and J 7 bases, with 21 bases left between them. This CDR3 comprises 16 residues. Germline V CDR1 and CDR2: SNHLY, FYNNEI. The CDR3 region is CASSEPSLQGQGEQYF. For the CDR3, the DNA is TGTGCCAGCAGTGAACCTTCGTTGCAGGGGCAAGGGGAGCAGTACTTC.

The chain combines TRBV19 with TRBJ2-7; tentatively, D is TRBD1 (5 bases). Germline V CDR1 and CDR2: LNHDA, SQIVND (reference sequence). Trimming took off 9 bases at V and 11 bases at J, with 20 bases between the two ends. The CDR3 runs 12 residues. CDR3 bases: TGTGCCAGCCAACCTCAGCAGGGTTATAAGTACTTC. It yields the protein CASQPQQGYKYF.

The chain recombines TRBV27 with TRBJ1-5; TRBD1 matches 7 bases. The CDR3 extends over 16 amino acids. The trim removed 6 bases at V and 3 bases at J, leaving 11 bases unmatched. Germline loops: CDR1 MNHEY, CDR2 SMNVEV (reference sequence). CDR3 loop: CASRRMGQFANQPQHF. CDR3 coding DNA: TGTGCCAGCAGGCGGATGGGACAGTTCGCCAATCAGCCCCAGCATTTT.

The chain links TRBV7-2 to TRBJ1-1; D remains unclear. Germline V gene sequence: CDR1 SGHTA, CDR2 FQGNSA. This CDR3 region has 15 residues. V was trimmed by 1 base and J by 0 bases, leaving 9 bases between them. As DNA, the CDR3 is TGTGCCAGCAGCTTAGGCCTGAGCATGAACACTGAAGCTTTCTTT. Residues: CASSLGLSMNTEAFF.

The chain combines TRBV3-1 (or the pseudogene TRBV3-2) with TRBJ2-2; TRBD2 matches at 14 bases. The CDR3 has 17 amino acids. Germline values: CDR1 LGHDT, CDR2 YNNKEL (reference sequence). The ends lost 7 bases at V and 1 base at J; junction bases unmatched: 5. The DNA for the CDR3 is TGTGCCAGCAAGGGGACTAGCGGGAGAGAGAACACCGGGGAGCTGTTTTTT. Encoded protein: CASKGTSGRENTGELFF.

The V call is TRBV14, the J call TRBJ2-3, with D possibly TRBD2 on 6 matching bases. Germline V gene sequence: CDR1 SGHDN, CDR2 FVKESK. This CDR3 region has 17 residues. V gave up 4 bases and J gave up 3 bases, with 20 bases separating them. CDR3 coding DNA: TGTGCCAGCAGCCTATACGGCTGGGGGGATAAAACAGATACGCAGTATTTT. Encoded protein: CASSLYGWGDKTDTQYF.

The rearrangement uses TRBV3-1 (or the pseudogene TRBV3-2) and TRBJ2-6, with 8 bases matching TRBD1. The CDR3 spans 16 residues. V lost 4 bases to trimming and J lost 0 bases; unmatched junction nucleotides: 2. Germline CDR1 reads LGHDT; CDR2 reads YNNKEL (reference sequence). CDR3 DNA: TGTGCCAGCAGCCGACAGGGGAGCTCTGGGGCCAACGTCCTGACTTTC. Residues: CASSRQGSSGANVLTF.

This chain connects TRBV30 to TRBJ1-5; D ambiguous. This CDR3 is built from 14 residues. Per the germline V gene, CDR1 is GTSNPN and CDR2 is SVGIG (reference sequence). With 2 bases removed from V and 4 bases from J, the gap between germline ends came to 12 bases. CDR3 coding DNA: TGTGCCTGGAGTCGGGGAACTCATAATCAGCCCCAGCATTTT. Translated, it gives CAWSRGTHNQPQHF.

This clone was counted between two and nine times. This rearrangement joins TRBV18 to TRBJ1-5; D not certain. With 4 bases removed from V and 3 bases from J, the gap between germline ends came to 10 bases. CDR1 and CDR2 from the germline V gene are KGHSH and LQKENI. The length of the CDR3 is 14 residues. CDR3 residues: CASSRAGFNQPQHF. CDR3 in DNA: TGTGCCAGCTCACGGGCGGGGTTCAATCAGCCCCAGCATTTT.

This chain uses TRBV18 with TRBJ2-6; D perhaps matches TRBD2 (6 bases). With 5 bases removed from V and 0 bases from J, the gap between germline ends came to 14 bases. The CDR3 has 17 amino acids. In germline, CDR1 is KGHSH, CDR2 LQKENI. In DNA, the CDR3 is TGTGCCAGCTCATCGGGGGTAAACCTCTCTGGGGCCAACGTCCTGACTTTC. Protein sequence: CASSSGVNLSGANVLTF.

In regard to this clone: Other DNA sequences in the same sample also yield this CDR3. The chain links TRBV18 to TRBJ1-1, with TRBD1 identical over 7 bases. From germline, CDR1 is KGHSH and CDR2 LQKENI. The CDR3 length is 14 residues. Trimming at V came to 3 bases and at J to 1 base, leaving 2 bases not matched to a gene. The CDR3 bases are TGTGCCAGCTCACCTAGGGGGCAGAACACTGAAGCTTTCTTT. Encoded protein: CASSPRGQNTEAFF.

V gene TRBV7-9 combines with J gene TRBJ2-7; D may be TRBD1 (6 bases). CDR3 length: 16 residues. Trimming left V 5 bases short and J 5 bases short, with 22 bases between. Germline CDR1 SEHNR, CDR2 FQNEAQ (reference sequence). The CDR3 DNA reads as TGTGCCAGCAGCCCCCGTCGGGACATGATGATGGACGAGCAGTACTTC. Amino acids: CASSPRRDMMMDEQYF. The variable domain in full, completed from reference TRBV7-9 and TRBJ2-7, reads DTGVSQNPRHKITKRGQNVTFRCDPISEHNRLYWYRQTLGQGPEFLTYFQNEAQLEKSRLLSDRFSAERPKGSFSTLEIQRTEQGDSAMYLCASSPRRDMMMDEQYFGPGTRLTVT.

The gene calls are TRBV7-2 and TRBJ1-5, with no clear D. V lost 3 bases and J 4 bases, leaving 13 bases between the germline ends. This CDR3 is 15 amino acids long. Germline CDR1 reads SGHTA; CDR2 reads FQGNSA. This CDR3 reads CASSFSAGLNQPQHF. Written as DNA, the CDR3 is TGTGCCAGCAGCTTTTCGGCAGGCCTTAATCAGCCCCAGCATTTT.

The chain combines TRBV12-5 with TRBJ1-5; no reliable D call. Trimming took 1 base from V and 1 from J, leaving 8 bases between them. The CDR3 spans 15 residues. The germline V gene has CDR1 LGHNT and CDR2 FRNRAP. This CDR3 is CASGLAAGSNQPQHF. Written as DNA, the CDR3 is TGTGCTAGTGGTTTGGCCGCGGGGAGCAATCAGCCCCAGCATTTT.

The chain carries TRBV19 and TRBJ2-7, with 9 bases lining up with TRBD2. Per germline, CDR1 LNHDA and CDR2 SQIVND (reference sequence). V dropped 2 bases and J dropped 2; count of bases not matched to a gene: 10. The CDR3 length is 17 residues. The CDR3 spells CASSITAGGFLAYEQYF. The CDR3 bases are TGTGCCAGTAGTATAACAGCGGGAGGTTTCTTGGCCTACGAGCAGTACTTC.

This clone was observed once. The J gene is TRBJ1-2, the V gene TRBV5-1; a weak D match, TRBD1 (5 bases). Germline V gives CDR1 SGHRS, CDR2 YFSETQ. This CDR3 is 17 amino acids long. The V gene lost 4 bases and the J gene lost 8 bases, with 27 bases spanning the gap. CDR3 in amino acids: CASSPGAFRQGRWGYTF. The CDR3 coding sequence is TGCGCCAGCAGCCCGGGAGCCTTTCGGCAGGGCCGTTGGGGCTACACCTTC.

This chain connects TRBV28 to TRBJ1-5; D unresolved. CDR3 size: 12 residues. V lost 2 bases, J lost 6 bases, and 5 bases lay in between. Germline V CDR1 and CDR2: MDHEN, SYDVKM. CDR3 in amino acids: CASSLVGQPQHF. The CDR3 DNA reads TGTGCCAGCAGTTTAGTCGGTCAGCCCCAGCATTTT. Full variable domain (missing parts from reference TRBV28 and TRBJ1-5): DVKVTQSSRYLVKRTGEKVFLECVQDMDHENMFWYRQDPGLGLRLIYFSYDVKMKEKGDIPEGYSVSREKKERFSLILESASTNQTSMYLCASSLVGQPQHFGDGTRLSIL.

This chain uses TRBV5-6 with TRBJ1-1; no clear D gene. The CDR3 sequence is 13 residues long. Germline CDR1 is SGHDT and CDR2 is YYEEEE. The V gene lost 1 base and the J gene lost 4 bases, with 8 bases spanning the gap. In DNA form, the CDR3 reads TGTGCCAGCAGCTTGTTTTCGGGCACTGAAGCTTTCTTT. This sequence encodes CASSLFSGTEAFF.

The chain combines TRBV7-9 with TRBJ2-6; 12 nucleotides line up with TRBD1. The CDR3 runs 17 residues. With 5 bases clipped from V and 4 bases from J, the junction kept 6 bases outside the gene matches. CDR1 and CDR2 (germline): SEHNR, FQNEAQ (reference sequence). The CDR3: CASSKGQGARGANVLTF. The CDR3 DNA sequence: TGTGCCAGCAGCAAGGGACAGGGGGCGCGCGGGGCCAACGTCCTGACTTTC.

This clone was recorded once. The chain links TRBV2 to TRBJ2-7, with D possibly matching TRBD2 (6 bases). From germline, CDR1 is SNHLY and CDR2 FYNNEI. The ends were cut back, 4 bases at V and 0 bases at J, with 16 bases in the middle. The CDR3 is 16 residues long. CDR3 nucleotides: TGTGCCAGCAGTGCTTGGGGACTCGCCAACTCCTACGAGCAGTACTTC. Protein product: CASSAWGLANSYEQYF. Full variable domain (rest looked up from reference TRBV2 and TRBJ2-7): EPEVTQTPSHQVTQMGQEVILRCVPISNHLYFYWYRQILGQKVEFLVSFYNNEISEKSEIFDDQFSVERPDGSNFTLKIRSTKLEDSAMYFCASSAWGLANSYEQYFGPGTRLTVT.

CDR3 loop: CASSQTGNTEAFF. CDR3 nucleotide sequence: TGTGCCAGCAGCCAAACAGGGAACACTGAAGCTTTCTTT. The V gene is TRBV7-9, the J gene TRBJ1-1; tentatively, D is TRBD1 (5 bases). V dropped 5 bases and J dropped 1 base, with 8 bases sitting between them. Germline V gene data show CDR1 as SEHNR and CDR2 as FQNEAQ (reference sequence). This CDR3 has 13 residues.

This clone has just one count. The germline gene is not matched at one end of the junction; a read error may be the cause. The V call is TRBV7-7, the J call TRBJ2-2, with 7 bases aligning to TRBD1. The CDR3 runs to 17 residues. CDR1 is SSHAT and CDR2 is FNYEAQ in the germline V gene (reference sequence). The CDR3 protein is CASSLTTGALETGELFF. CDR3 nucleotide sequence: TGTGCTAGCAGCTTGACCACAGGGGCCCTAGAAACCGGGGAGCTGTTTTTT.

This clone was found once. The chain carries TRBV27 and TRBJ2-2, with 10 bases fitting TRBD2. Germline values: CDR1 MNHEY, CDR2 SMNVEV (reference sequence). The CDR3 covers 14 residues. After removal of 7 bases from V and 7 bases from J, the junction contained 6 bases not matched to a gene. Written as DNA, the CDR3 is TGTGCCAGCAAACTAGCGGGGTTGGTCGGGGAGCTGTTTTTT. This sequence encodes CASKLAGLVGELFF.

The chain's CDR3 is CASSLPSGSSYNEQFF. Here the CDR3 DNA reads TGCGCCAGCAGCTTGCCCTCAGGTAGCTCCTACAATGAGCAGTTCTTC. V usage is TRBV5-1 and J usage is TRBJ2-1; D not resolved. This CDR3 contains 16 residues. Trimming pared 1 base from V and 0 bases from J, leaving 11 bases between. From germline, CDR1 is SGHRS and CDR2 YFSETQ. Full variable domain (missing parts from reference TRBV5-1 and TRBJ2-1): KAGVTQTPRYLIKTRGQQVTLSCSPISGHRSVSWYQQTPGQGLQFLFEYFSETQRNKGNFPGRFSGRQFSNSRSEMNVSTLELGDSALYLCASSLPSGSSYNEQFFGPGTRLTVL.